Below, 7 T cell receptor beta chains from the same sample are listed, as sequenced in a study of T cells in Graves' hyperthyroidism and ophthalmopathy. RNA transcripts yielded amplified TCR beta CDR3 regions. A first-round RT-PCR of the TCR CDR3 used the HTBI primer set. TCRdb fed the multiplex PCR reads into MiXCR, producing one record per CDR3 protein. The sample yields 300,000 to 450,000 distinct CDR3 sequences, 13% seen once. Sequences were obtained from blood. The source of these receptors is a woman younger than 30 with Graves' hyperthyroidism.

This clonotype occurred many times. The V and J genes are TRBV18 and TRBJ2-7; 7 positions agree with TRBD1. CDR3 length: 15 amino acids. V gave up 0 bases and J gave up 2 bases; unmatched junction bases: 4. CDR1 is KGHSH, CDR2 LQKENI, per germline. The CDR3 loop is CASSPPGQNPYEQYF. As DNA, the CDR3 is TGTGCCAGCTCACCACCGGGACAGAACCCCTACGAGCAGTACTTC.

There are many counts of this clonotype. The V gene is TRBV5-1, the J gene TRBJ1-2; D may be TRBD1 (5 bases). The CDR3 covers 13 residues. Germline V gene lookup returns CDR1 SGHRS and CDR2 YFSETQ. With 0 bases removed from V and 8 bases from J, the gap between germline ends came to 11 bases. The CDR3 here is CASSLERGGGYTF. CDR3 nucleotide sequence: TGCGCCAGCAGCTTGGAAAGGGGTGGAGGCTACACCTTC.

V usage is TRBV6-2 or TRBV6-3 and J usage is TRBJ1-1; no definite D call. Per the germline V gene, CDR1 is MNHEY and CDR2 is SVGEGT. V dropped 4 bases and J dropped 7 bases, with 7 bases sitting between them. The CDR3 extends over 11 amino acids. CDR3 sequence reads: CASSSPSEAFF. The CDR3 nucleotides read TGTGCCAGCAGTTCCCCCAGTGAAGCTTTCTTT.

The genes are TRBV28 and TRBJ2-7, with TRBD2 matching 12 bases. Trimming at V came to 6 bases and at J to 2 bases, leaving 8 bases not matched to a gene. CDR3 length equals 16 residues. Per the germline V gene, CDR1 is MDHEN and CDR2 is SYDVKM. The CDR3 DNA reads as TGTGCCAGCAGCCTTGAGGCTAGCGGGGGGGCCTACGAGCAGTACTTC. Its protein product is CASSLEASGGAYEQYF.

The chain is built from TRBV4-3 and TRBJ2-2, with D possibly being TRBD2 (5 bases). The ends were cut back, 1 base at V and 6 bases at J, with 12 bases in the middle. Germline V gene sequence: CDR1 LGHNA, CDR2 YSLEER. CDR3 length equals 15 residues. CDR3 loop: CASSQAGGSSGELFF. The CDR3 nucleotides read TGCGCCAGCAGCCAAGCCGGCGGGTCCTCCGGGGAGCTGTTTTTT.

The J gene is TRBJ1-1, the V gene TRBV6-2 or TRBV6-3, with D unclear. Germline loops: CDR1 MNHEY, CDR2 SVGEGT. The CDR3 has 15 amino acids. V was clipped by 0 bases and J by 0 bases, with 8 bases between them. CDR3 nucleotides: TGTGCCAGCAGTTACTCTAATCGGGTGAACACTGAAGCTTTCTTT. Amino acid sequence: CASSYSNRVNTEAFF.

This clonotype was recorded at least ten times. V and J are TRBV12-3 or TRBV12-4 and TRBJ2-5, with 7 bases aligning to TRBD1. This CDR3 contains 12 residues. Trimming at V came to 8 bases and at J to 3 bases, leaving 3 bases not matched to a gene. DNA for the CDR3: TGTGCCAGCGGACAGGACAAAGAGACCCAGTACTTC. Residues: CASGQDKETQYF.